These T cell receptor beta chains were read from a single sample in a study of CD8 T cells in Susac syndrome. In TCRdb, the immunoSEQ multiplex PCR reads were re-called with MiXCR into one record per CDR3 protein. Altogether about 200,000 distinct CDR3 sequences are present, over 75% being singletons, with the ten largest covering around 0.1%. The material sequenced was CD4+ T cells from PBMCs. Every receptor here comes from a human donor with Susac syndrome. The CDR3 runs from the conserved cysteine through the conserved F or W. The D gene is left open where the match is weak. Size values are once, few and many counts, or a class for expanded clones, and some rows have none.

len	abundance	j_gene	d_gene	v_gene	CDR3aa	CDR3nt
12	.	TRBJ2-1	.	TRBV20-1	CSASGVNNEQFF	TGCAGTGCTAGCGGGGTGAACAATGAGCAGTTCTTC
15	.	TRBJ2-1	.	TRBV19	CASSVGISSYNEQFF	TGTGCCAGTAGTGTGGGGATAAGCTCCTACAATGAGCAGTTCTTC
15	.	TRBJ1-3	.	TRBV3-1	CASSQDSVSGNTIYF	TGTGCCAGCAGCCAAGATAGCGTCTCTGGAAACACCATATATTTT
15	.	TRBJ1-1	.	TRBV28	CASRIPSGLDTEAFF	TGTGCCAGCAGGATCCCATCGGGTTTGGACACTGAAGCTTTCTTT
15	.	TRBJ2-7	.	TRBV4-2	CASSQDLEGSIEQYF	TGTGCCAGCAGCCAAGATCTGGAGGGATCTATCGAGCAGTACTTC
14	.	TRBJ1-5	.	TRBV6-5	CASSTPNSNQPQHF	TGTGCCAGCAGTACTCCGAATAGCAATCAGCCCCAGCATTTT
16	once	TRBJ1-1	TRBD1	TRBV6-1	CASSRERDRQNTEAFF	TGTGCCAGCAGTAGGGAAAGGGACAGGCAGAACACTGAAGCTTTCTTT
15	.	TRBJ1-5	.	TRBV19	CASRPGQGKHQPQHF	TGTGCCAGTAGACCGGGGCAGGGCAAGCATCAGCCCCAGCATTTT
18	once	TRBJ1-5	.	TRBV19	CASSIVAGKVLSNQPQHF	TGTGCCAGTAGTATAGTGGCCGGAAAGGTCCTCAGCAATCAGCCCCAGCATTTT
16	.	TRBJ2-7	TRBD2	TRBV4-2	CASSLIPAGESYEQYF	TGTGCCAGCAGCCTAATTCCAGCGGGAGAGTCCTACGAGCAGTACTTC
15	once	TRBJ1-4	.	TRBV7-9	CASSPQGATNEKLFF	TGTGCCAGCAGCCCACAGGGTGCAACTAATGAAAAACTGTTTTTT
12	.	TRBJ2-3	TRBD1	TRBV3-1	CASGQGRDTQYF	TGTGCCAGTGGACAGGGTAGGGATACGCAGTATTTT
13	.	TRBJ1-5	.	TRBV6-1	CASSEARSSGQHF	TGTGCCAGCAGTGAAGCGCGGAGTTCCGGCCAGCATTTT
13	.	TRBJ2-7	.	TRBV12-3/TRBV12-4	CASSRDGYYEQYF	TGTGCCAGCAGCCGGGACGGATACTACGAGCAGTACTTC
16	.	TRBJ1-4	.	TRBV27	CASRSMGGATNEKLFF	TGTGCCAGCAGGAGCATGGGGGGGGCAACTAATGAAAAACTGTTTTTT
15	.	TRBJ2-1	.	TRBV3-1	CASSPSGSLRNEQFF	TGTGCCAGCAGCCCCAGCGGATCACTGAGAAATGAGCAGTTCTTC
14	.	TRBJ2-7	.	TRBV20-1	CSAGQGKYSYEQYF	TGCAGTGCTGGCCAGGGGAAATACTCCTACGAGCAGTACTTC
14	few	TRBJ2-7	.	TRBV5-4	CASSLYRERDEQYF	TGTGCCAGCAGCTTGTACCGTGAGCGGGACGAGCAGTACTTC
14	.	TRBJ1-6	.	TRBV7-3	CASSLYEQNSPLHF	TGTGCCAGCAGCTTATATGAGCAAAATTCACCCCTCCACTTT
15	.	TRBJ2-3	.	TRBV12-3/TRBV12-4	CASSLVGLTSNTQYF	TGTGCCAGCAGTTTAGTGGGCCTTACTTCGAATACGCAGTATTTT
14	.	TRBJ1-2	.	TRBV5-1	CASSLEAPAHGYTF	TGCGCCAGCAGCTTGGAAGCTCCTGCCCATGGCTACACCTTC
13	.	TRBJ1-1	TRBD1	TRBV29-1	CSAAPPTGDGAFF	TGCAGCGCCGCACCCCCCACAGGGGATGGAGCTTTCTTT
14	few	TRBJ1-6	.	TRBV2	CASSVGQGNSPLHF	TGTGCCAGCAGTGTGGGCCAGGGAAATTCACCCCTCCACTTT
16	.	TRBJ2-2	.	TRBV19	CASSTATSANTGELFF	TGTGCCAGTAGTACTGCTACTAGTGCCAACACCGGGGAGCTGTTTTTT
13	.	TRBJ1-1	.	TRBV6-1	CASSEGGGREAFF	TGTGCCAGCAGTGAAGGAGGTGGGCGGGAAGCTTTCTTT
14	.	TRBJ1-2	.	TRBV2	CASSERRGALGYTF	TGTGCCAGCAGCGAACGGAGGGGGGCGCTTGGCTACACCTTC
16	.	TRBJ1-2	.	TRBV6-1	CASSEAGYGIGYGYTF	TGTGCCAGCAGTGAAGCGGGGTACGGGATTGGTTATGGCTACACCTTC
19	.	TRBJ2-1	TRBD2	TRBV3-1	CASSPPGTSGRSSYNEQFF	TGTGCCAGCAGCCCTCCCGGGACTAGCGGGCGGAGCTCCTACAATGAGCAGTTCTTC
19	.	TRBJ1-3	.	TRBV7-2	CASSFTIGDGTNSGNTIYF	TGTGCCAGCAGCTTTACGATCGGGGACGGAACAAACTCTGGAAACACCATATATTTT
15	.	TRBJ1-4	.	TRBV30	CAWSDLGTGPKKLFF	TGTGCCTGGAGTGACCTGGGAACGGGCCCGAAAAAACTGTTTTTT
12	.	TRBJ2-7	.	TRBV20-1	CSASGKRYEQYF	TGCAGTGCATCAGGGAAGCGCTACGAGCAGTACTTC
15	.	TRBJ1-2	TRBD1	TRBV2	CASNLGQGTGYGYTF	TGTGCCAGCAACCTGGGACAGGGGACGGGCTATGGCTACACCTTC
16	.	TRBJ2-2	TRBD2	TRBV4-1	CASSQPPAGGPGELFF	TGCGCCAGCAGCCAGCCCCCAGCGGGGGGGCCCGGGGAGCTGTTTTTT
16	.	TRBJ1-5	.	TRBV18	CASSPNPQQINQPQHF	TGTGCCAGCTCACCGAATCCACAGCAGATAAATCAGCCCCAGCATTTT
16	.	TRBJ2-7	TRBD2	TRBV11-2	CASSPRLAGPTYEQYF	TGTGCCAGCAGCCCCCGACTAGCGGGGCCTACCTACGAGCAGTACTTC
16	.	TRBJ2-7	.	TRBV6-1	CASSLGGREYVAEQYF	TGTGCCAGCAGTCTGGGTGGGCGGGAATATGTCGCCGAGCAGTACTTC
13	.	TRBJ2-1	.	TRBV7-2	CASSLVGANEQFF	TGTGCCAGCAGCTTAGTCGGGGCGAATGAGCAGTTCTTC